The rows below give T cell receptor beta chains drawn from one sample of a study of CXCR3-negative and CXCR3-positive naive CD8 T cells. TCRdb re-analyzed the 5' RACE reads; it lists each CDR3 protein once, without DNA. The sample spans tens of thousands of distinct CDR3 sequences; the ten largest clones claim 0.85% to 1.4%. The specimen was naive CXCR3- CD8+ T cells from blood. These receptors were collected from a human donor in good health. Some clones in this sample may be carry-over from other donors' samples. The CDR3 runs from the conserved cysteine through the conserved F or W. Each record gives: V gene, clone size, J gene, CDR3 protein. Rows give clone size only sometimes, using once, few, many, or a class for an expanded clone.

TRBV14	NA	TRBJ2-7	CASRHTGTGTYEQYF
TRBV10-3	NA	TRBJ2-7	CAINFGSGQITYEQYF
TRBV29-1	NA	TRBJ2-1	CSVEMVPSSYNEQFF
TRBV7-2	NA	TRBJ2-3	CASSKLSSGRPTDTQYF
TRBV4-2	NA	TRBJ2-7	CASNPGQGSSYEQYF
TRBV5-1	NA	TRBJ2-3	CASSLTSGSTDTQYF
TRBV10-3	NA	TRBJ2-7	CAISEGTYTYEQYF
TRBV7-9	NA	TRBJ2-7	CASSAGGQWYF
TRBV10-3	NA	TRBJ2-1	CATLDGRAVSEQFF
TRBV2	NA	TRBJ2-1	CASSDRGPGYNEQFF
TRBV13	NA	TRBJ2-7	CTSSLVAVKETQYF
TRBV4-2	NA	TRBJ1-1	CASSQRGDTAFF
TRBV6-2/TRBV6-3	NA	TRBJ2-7	CASSPVGALEQYF
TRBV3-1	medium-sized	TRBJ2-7	CASSQDEGHEQYF
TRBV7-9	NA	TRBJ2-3	CASSGEFSTDTQYF
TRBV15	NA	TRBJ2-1	CATSRVGGASRNEQFF
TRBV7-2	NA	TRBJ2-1	CASSAIAAGRDEQFF
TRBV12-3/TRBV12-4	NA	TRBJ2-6	CASSPTGTSGANVLTF
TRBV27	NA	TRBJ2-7	CASSFPGQDGTYEQYF
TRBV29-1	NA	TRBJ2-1	CSVEIRGRSPNEQFF
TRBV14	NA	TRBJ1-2	CASSQDLTDSTYYGYTF
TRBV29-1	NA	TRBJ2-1	CSVLYLRDEQFF
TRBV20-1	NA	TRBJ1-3	CSAQTGGDGNTIYF
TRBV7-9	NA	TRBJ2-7	CASSPPIQTSGVRIAQYF
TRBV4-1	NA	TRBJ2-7	CASSQDDRDPYEQYF
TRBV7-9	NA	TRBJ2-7	CASSFPQSSYEQYF
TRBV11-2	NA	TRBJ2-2	CASTHWGSGELFF
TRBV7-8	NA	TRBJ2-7	CASSLAGLGSYVQYF
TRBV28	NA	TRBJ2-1	CASVDGSSYNEQFF
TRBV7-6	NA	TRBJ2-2	CASRDVGTGELFF
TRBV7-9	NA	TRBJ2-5	CASSLVTGMEETQYF
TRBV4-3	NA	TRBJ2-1	CASSHAPGTVPNEQFF
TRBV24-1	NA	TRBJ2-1	CATSDLSGQGAFDEQFF
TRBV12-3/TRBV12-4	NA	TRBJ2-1	CASSLVSGEPQFF
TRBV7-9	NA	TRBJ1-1	CASSLGANTEAFF
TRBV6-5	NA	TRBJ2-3	CASSSSGGVTDTQYF
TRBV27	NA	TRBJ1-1	CASRSTGLNTEAFF
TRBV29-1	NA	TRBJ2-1	CSVFEYNEQFF
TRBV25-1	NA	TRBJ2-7	CASRVTGSLLGEQYF